The 21 T cell receptor beta chains presented below share a single source sample, sequenced in a study of blood T cell repertoires in COVID-19. Some clones are missing from TCRdb's copy, which holds only in-frame ones; the method was immunoSEQ multiplex PCR. Of 200,000 to 250,000 clones detected, around 84% appear once; the ten largest clones hold 10% to 13%. What was sequenced was peripheral blood. Every receptor here comes from an elderly woman with COVID-19, enrolled during active disease.

The chain uses TRBV6-5 and TRBJ1-1; possible D gene TRBD1, 6 bases. The CDR3 consists of 15 residues. The germline V gene has CDR1 MNHEY and CDR2 SVGAGI. The V and J ends lost 0 bases and 3 bases respectively, with 11 bases between them. CDR3 sequence reads: CASSYSDRLDTEAFF. The DNA for the CDR3 is TGTGCCAGCAGTTACTCCGACAGGCTTGACACTGAAGCTTTCTTT.

V and J are TRBV2 and TRBJ2-5; D not certain. This CDR3 region has 15 residues. CDR1 is SNHLY and CDR2 is FYNNEI in the germline V gene. Trimming stripped 4 bases from V and 5 bases from J, with 17 bases between. The CDR3: CASSVRDSNEETQYF. In nucleotides, the CDR3 is TGTGCCAGCAGTGTGAGAGACTCAAACGAGGAGACCCAGTACTTC.

The chain carries TRBV5-5 and TRBJ1-4; TRBD1 might be the D (6 bases). The V end lost 1 base, the J end lost 2 bases, and 12 bases lay between the germline ends. This CDR3 spans 16 amino acids. The germline V gene has CDR1 SGHKS and CDR2 YYEKEE (reference sequence). The CDR3 protein is CASSLLGGETNEKLFF. CDR3 bases: TGTGCCAGCAGCTTGTTAGGGGGGGAGACTAATGAAAAACTGTTTTTT.

V and J are TRBV5-1 and TRBJ2-1; 11 positions agree with TRBD2. The CDR3 has 13 amino acids. Looked up from germline, CDR1 is SGHRS and CDR2 is YFSETQ. The J segment lost 8 bases and the V segment lost 5 bases, leaving 3 bases of the junction unmatched. CDR3 sequence (DNA): TGCGCCAGCAGTCCTAGCGGGGGGTATGAGCAGTTCTTC. Encoded protein: CASSPSGGYEQFF.

This sequence joins TRBV27 and TRBJ1-3; TRBD1 might be the D (5 bases). The germline V gene encodes CDR1 MNHEY and CDR2 SMNVEV (reference sequence). The CDR3 covers 15 residues. Trimming took off 6 bases at V and 4 bases at J, with 16 bases between the two ends. DNA of the CDR3: TGTGCCAGCAGCCTGAGCGGGGGGTCCGGAAACACCATATATTTT. This translates into CASSLSGGSGNTIYF.

The V and J genes are TRBV4-3 and TRBJ2-1, with 7 bases identical to TRBD1. Germline CDR1 and CDR2: LGHNA and YSLEER. This CDR3 has 19 amino acids. The junction had 16 bases not matched to a gene; V was cut back by 5 bases and J by 0 bases. The CDR3 reads CASSKTGVSVLSSYNEQFF. In DNA form, the CDR3 reads TGCGCCAGCAGCAAAACAGGGGTTTCTGTCCTAAGCTCCTACAATGAGCAGTTCTTC.

In this sample, this clone turned up once. The rearrangement links TRBV5-1 to TRBJ1-6; D is ambiguous. CDR3 size: 15 residues. Trimming cost V 4 bases and J 10 bases, with 18 bases left between them. The germline CDR1 and CDR2 sequences are SGHRS and YFSETQ. Here the CDR3 DNA reads TGCGCCAGCAGCCTGGAAGGAGACGGGGTCTCACCCCTCCACTTT. This sequence encodes CASSLEGDGVSPLHF.

The chain couples TRBV2 to TRBJ1-1; tentatively, D is TRBD1 (5 bases). CDR1 and CDR2 from the germline V gene are SNHLY and FYNNEI. The CDR3 is made up of 12 amino acids. V was pared by 8 bases and J by 5 bases, with 12 bases between. The DNA for the CDR3 is TGTGCCAGCGGAAGGGGTGCAACTGAAGCTTTCTTT. Protein product: CASGRGATEAFF.

The rearrangement uses TRBV14 and TRBJ2-3, with TRBD2 matching over 9 bases. The V segment lost 5 bases and the J segment 4 bases; nucleotides outside the gene matches: 7. Per germline, CDR1 SGHDN and CDR2 FVKESK. The CDR3 consists of 15 residues. The CDR3: CASSTAGGPADTQYF. The CDR3 bases are TGTGCCAGCAGCACCGCGGGGGGGCCTGCAGATACGCAGTATTTT.

This chain links TRBV4-3 with TRBJ1-2; maybe TRBD1 (6 bases). This CDR3 has 16 amino acids. Trimming removed 0 bases at V and 4 bases at J, with 15 bases between. Germline V CDR1 and CDR2: LGHNA, YSLEER. The CDR3 loop reads CASSQDPRGAGYGYTF. DNA for the CDR3: TGCGCCAGCAGCCAAGATCCCCGGGGGGCGGGCTATGGCTACACCTTC.

The chain combines TRBV30 with TRBJ1-5; 7 bases agree with TRBD1. The trim removed 3 bases at V and 3 bases at J, leaving 2 bases unmatched. The CDR3 sequence is 13 residues long. Germline V gives CDR1 GTSNPN, CDR2 SVGIG (reference sequence). This CDR3 is CAWRGGYNQPQHF. The CDR3 DNA is TGTGCCTGGAGAGGGGGCTACAATCAGCCCCAGCATTTT.

The CDR3 here is CASSLPSGRGYGYTF. Written as DNA, the CDR3 is TGTGCCAGCAGCTTACCTTCGGGTAGAGGGTATGGCTACACCTTC. This chain links TRBV7-2 with TRBJ1-2; no clear D gene. Germline V gives CDR1 SGHTA, CDR2 FQGNSA. V was shortened by 2 bases and J by 5 bases, with 15 bases between the two germline ends. The CDR3 has 15 residues.

The V gene is TRBV21-1, the J gene TRBJ2-1; whether TRBD1, the table's D call, matches the DNA was not checked. TRBV21-1 has pseudogene status. There are 13 residues in the CDR3. As DNA, the CDR3 is TGTGCCAGCAGCAAAGTGGGTAAGGGGGAGCAGTTCTTC. It is translated as CASSKVGKGEQFF.

The genes are TRBV6-5 and TRBJ2-7; D may be TRBD1 (6 bases). V dropped 5 bases and J dropped 5 bases, with 16 bases sitting between them. Germline CDR1 MNHEY, CDR2 SVGAGI. There are 14 residues in the CDR3. CDR3 nucleotides: TGTGCCAGCAGTACGGGCAGGGGAGCCCACGAGCAGTACTTC. Amino acid sequence: CASSTGRGAHEQYF.

The chain is built from TRBV24-1 and TRBJ2-5; 7 bases are shared with TRBD1. The CDR3 consists of 15 residues. CDR1 is KGHDR, CDR2 SFDVKD, per germline. J was trimmed by 3 bases and V by 3 bases; bases with no gene match: 6. CDR3 nucleotide sequence: TGTGCCACCAGTGATCTTACAGGGGTGAAAGAGACCCAGTACTTC. Protein product: CATSDLTGVKETQYF.

This chain links TRBV30 with TRBJ2-7; D gene uncertain. The CDR3 extends over 18 amino acids. Germline CDR1 and CDR2: GTSNPN and SVGIG (reference sequence). Between the trimmed V and J ends, which lost 0 bases and 0 bases, there was a span of 21 bases. In DNA form, the CDR3 reads TGTGCCTGGAGTGTACGGATTGCTACCTGGGCGCCCTCCTACGAGCAGTACTTC. Protein product: CAWSVRIATWAPSYEQYF.

The gene calls are TRBV28 and TRBJ2-1; 9 bases line up with TRBD2. J lost 8 bases, V lost 4 bases, and 27 bases had no gene match. The CDR3 spans 21 residues. The germline gives CDR1 MDHEN, CDR2 SYDVKM. DNA for the CDR3: TGTGCCAGCAGTTCCCTAGCGGGGACACCTACGAGAAGCCAACATTACGATGAGCAGTTCTTC. Protein sequence: CASSSLAGTPTRSQHYDEQFF.

This chain connects TRBV28 to TRBJ1-1; no clear D. Trimming cost V 3 bases and J 5 bases, with 7 bases left between them. CDR1 MDHEN and CDR2 SYDVKM come from the germline V gene. There are 12 residues in the CDR3. The CDR3 here is CASSLAKTEAFF. CDR3 coding DNA: TGTGCCAGCAGTTTGGCAAAGACTGAAGCTTTCTTT.

A few counts support this clone. The V gene is TRBV10-3, the J gene TRBJ1-3; 10 positions match TRBD1. Unmatched junction bases numbered 7, after V lost 6 bases and J lost 2 bases. This CDR3 spans 16 amino acids. Germline values: CDR1 ENHRY, CDR2 SYGVKD. The CDR3 coding sequence is TGTGCCATCAGCCCACCGGGACAGGGGACTGGAAACACCATATATTTT. Amino acid sequence: CAISPPGQGTGNTIYF.

The sample holds one count of this clone. This chain joins TRBV3-1 (or the pseudogene TRBV3-2) and TRBJ1-4; the match to TRBD1 covers 8 bases. Trimming took 4 bases from V and 8 from J; bases not matched to a gene: 9. The CDR3 runs to 15 residues. Germline assignment: CDR1 LGHDT and CDR2 YNNKEL (reference sequence). CDR3 sequence reads: CASSLRTGRLEKLFF. CDR3 nucleotide sequence: TGTGCCAGCAGCCTTAGGACAGGGCGTTTAGAAAAACTGTTTTTT.

The J gene is TRBJ2-3, the V gene TRBV6-6; TRBD2 matches 9 bases. V lost 2 bases, J lost 6 bases, and 9 bases stayed unmatched. The germline CDR1 and CDR2 sequences are MNHNY and SVGAGI (reference sequence). The CDR3 runs to 16 residues. CDR3 in amino acids: CASSYRAGGPQDTQYF. The CDR3 bases are TGTGCCAGCAGTTACAGGGCGGGGGGGCCGCAGGATACGCAGTATTTT.